The present TCR beta chain was sequenced within a study of tumor-infiltrating lymphocytes in primary liver carcinoma. Study information: Sample yields of productive TCRbeta reads, ranging from roughly 3.5 to 8 million, were similar across tissue types. Broader study findings: Overlap between tumor regions exceeded overlap of tumor with adjacent tissue or blood. Tumor tissue displayed a significantly greater top-250-clone fraction than blood (p = 0.039).

Unsorted whole blood yielded the blood RNA, and germline DNA was also extracted. The researchers drew about 4 milliliters of peripheral blood before surgery. This clonotype was found many times. The antigen is undetermined. The CDR3 totals 11 residues. CDR1 SQVTM and CDR2 ANQGSEA come from the germline V gene. V was pared by 4 bases and J by 5 bases, with 8 bases between. Constant-region priming of around 500 ng total RNA yielded TCR beta cDNA. What produced the TCR beta libraries was three nested multiplex PCR rounds using slightly modified ARM-PCR. Investigators reported that the first two PCR rounds, at roughly 11 cycles each, used TRBV1-TRBV30 forward primers with a C-beta reverse primer. TCRdb re-called the multiplex PCR reads through MiXCR, storing one row per CDR3 protein. The table shows about 350,000 distinct CDR3 sequences, with around 60% occurring only once.

The sample taken for sequencing was peripheral blood. The rearrangement uses TRBV29-1 and TRBJ1-2; D remains ambiguous. The source is a man between 40 and 49 years old with primary liver carcinoma and hepatitis B virus infection. The CDR3 DNA reads TGCAGCGTTGCTTTGGGTTATGGCTACACCTTC. Protein sequence: CSVALGYGYTF.